A selection of T cell receptor beta chains follows, all from one sample in a study of T cell responses to AZD1222 COVID-19 vaccine. Profiled with immunoSEQ multiplex PCR; TCRdb holds only in-frame clones, not every one. Altogether about 98,000 clones are present, around 90% being singletons, with the ten largest covering roughly 5.8%. The specimen was peripheral blood, collected on day 0 of AZD1222 vaccination. The receptors derive from an adult in good health. The CDR3 runs from the conserved cysteine through the conserved F or W. The D gene is left open where the match is weak. Clone size is not always given. Where it is, it says once, few, many or a class for expanded clones.

>.|TRBJ2-3|TRBV20-1|.
TGCAGTGCTAGTGCGGGTAGTACAGATACGCAGTATTTT
CSASAGSTDTQYF
>once|TRBJ2-7|TRBV2|TRBD2
TGTGCCGGACTAGCGGGAGTCGGCGAGCAGTACTTC
CAGLAGVGEQYF
>once|TRBJ1-5|TRBV6-6|TRBD1
TGTGCCAGCACCGGGACAGGAAATCAGCCCCAGCATTTT
CASTGTGNQPQHF
>.|TRBJ1-2|TRBV29-1|.
TGCAGCGTTCTTAGGGGCTATGGCTACACCTTC
CSVLRGYGYTF
>.|TRBJ2-1|TRBV10-1|.
TGCGCCAGCAGTGCTCTAGGCAATGGGAATGAGCAGTTCTTC
CASSALGNGNEQFF
>.|TRBJ1-1|TRBV27|TRBD1
TGTGCCAGCAGTTTACAGGGGGACACTGAAGCTTTCTTT
CASSLQGDTEAFF
>.|TRBJ1-5|TRBV11-2|.
TGTGCCAGCAGCCCGCAATCAGGGATTAATCAGCCCCAGCATTTT
CASSPQSGINQPQHF
>.|TRBJ2-2|TRBV4-3|.
TGCGCCAGCAGCCAACTGCATGACCTGCCTGGGGAGCTGTTTTTT
CASSQLHDLPGELFF
>.|TRBJ1-4|TRBV19|TRBD1
TGTGCCAGTAGTCCTCAGGGGGCTTGGGAAAAACTGTTTTTT
CASSPQGAWEKLFF
>.|TRBJ1-2|TRBV18|.
TGTGCCAGCTCACCATTCCGGGATAGCAATGGCTACACCTTC
CASSPFRDSNGYTF
>.|TRBJ2-7|TRBV5-1|TRBD1
TGCGCCAGCAGCCCAACAGGGGTACCCTACGAGCAGTACTTC
CASSPTGVPYEQYF
>.|TRBJ2-7|TRBV11-3|.
TGTGCCAGCAGCTTGCCCTACGAGCAGTACTTC
CASSLPYEQYF
>.|TRBJ1-2|TRBV5-4|TRBD1
TGTGCCAGCAGCAGAGCAGGGACAGGGGGCGCGTATGGCTACACCTTC
CASSRAGTGGAYGYTF
>.|TRBJ2-2|TRBV28|TRBD1
TGTGCCAGCAGCTTTTCCGGGACAGGTGGTACCGGGGAGCTGTTTTTT
CASSFSGTGGTGELFF
>.|TRBJ2-7|TRBV28|TRBD1
TGTGCCACCAAGAACAGGGGTATTGGTTCCTACGAGCAGTACTTC
CATKNRGIGSYEQYF
>.|TRBJ1-2|TRBV7-9|TRBD1
TGTGCCAGCATCGGGCGACAGGGGGCTGGCTACACCTTC
CASIGRQGAGYTF
>.|TRBJ2-3|TRBV19|TRBD2
TGTGCCAGTAGTATCCCGGGTTCGGGGGGGGGAGATACGCAGTATTTT
CASSIPGSGGGDTQYF
>.|TRBJ2-1|TRBV29-1|.
TGCAGCGCCAAAGGGGGTAATGAGCAGTTCTTC
CSAKGGNEQFF